This TCR beta chain stems from a study of blood T cell repertoires in COVID-19. The wider study: The United States, Italy and Spain provided the acute and convalescent COVID-19 samples. The cDNA or gDNA used as material had been derived from T cells, B-cell-depleted T cells, or PBMCs.

In the authors' workflow: Estimated nucleated cell counts came from reference gene primer amplification. TCRdb keeps only in-frame clones here, not all; method: immunoSEQ multiplex PCR. That table is the source of V, J and clone size, and D and trimming were worked out from the DNA. The sample records 250,000 to 300,000 clones, about 89% being singletons. Germline loops: CDR1 SGDLS, CDR2 YYNGEE. V was clipped by 0 bases and J by 1 base, with 7 bases between them. CDR3 size: 14 residues. Sequencing was done on a sample of peripheral blood. The source is a man aged 50 or older with acute or convalescent COVID-19. The chain couples TRBV9 to TRBJ1-1; D remains ambiguous. CDR3 region: CASSVVAGNTEAFF. The CDR3 DNA reads TGTGCCAGCAGCGTAGTGGCAGGGAACACTGAAGCTTTCTTT.